This T cell receptor beta chain stems from a study of OX40 agonist ivuxolimab in advanced cancers. Whole-study findings and limits: Among the nonresponders, some also had low normalized T-cell clonal expansion.

TCRdb's table, derived via immunoSEQ multiplex PCR, lists solely in-frame clones and lacks some. The table shows almost 20,000 clones, with approximately 87% occurring only once. About this clone itself: Its antigen is currently unknown.

The CDR3 is 17 residues long. V was pared by 5 bases and J by 5 bases, with 14 bases of the junction left unmatched. Germline CDR1 is SGHRS and CDR2 is YFSETQ. The chain couples TRBV5-1 to TRBJ2-5; 11 bases are a match to TRBD2. This clonotype originated in an adult with an advanced solid tumor such as melanoma, head and neck, liver or kidney cancer. The sequenced sample was CD4+ or CD8+ T cells sorted from blood, obtained in a trial of the OX40 agonist ivuxolimab. CDR3 residues: CASRLHGVAGGTETQYF. CDR3 coding DNA: TGCGCCAGCAGATTGCATGGAGTAGCGGGAGGGACGGAGACCCAGTACTTC.